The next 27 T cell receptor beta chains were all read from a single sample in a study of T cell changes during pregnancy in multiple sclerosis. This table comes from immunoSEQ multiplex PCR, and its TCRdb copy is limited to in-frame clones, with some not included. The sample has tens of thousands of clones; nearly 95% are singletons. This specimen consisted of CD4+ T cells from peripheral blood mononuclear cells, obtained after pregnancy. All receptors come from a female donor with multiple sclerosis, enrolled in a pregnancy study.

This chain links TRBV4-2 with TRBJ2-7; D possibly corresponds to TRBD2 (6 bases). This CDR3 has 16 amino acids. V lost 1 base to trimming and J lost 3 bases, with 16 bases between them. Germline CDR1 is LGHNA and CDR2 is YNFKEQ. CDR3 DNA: TGTGCCAGCAGCCAAGTTGGGAGGACGGGATTCTACGAGCAGTACTTC. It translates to CASSQVGRTGFYEQYF.

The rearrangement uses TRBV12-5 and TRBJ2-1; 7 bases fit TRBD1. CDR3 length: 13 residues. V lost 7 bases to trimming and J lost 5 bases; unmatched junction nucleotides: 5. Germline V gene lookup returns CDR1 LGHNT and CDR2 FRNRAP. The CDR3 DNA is TGTGCTAGTGCGAATGGGACAGACAATGAGCAGTTCTTC. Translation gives CASANGTDNEQFF.

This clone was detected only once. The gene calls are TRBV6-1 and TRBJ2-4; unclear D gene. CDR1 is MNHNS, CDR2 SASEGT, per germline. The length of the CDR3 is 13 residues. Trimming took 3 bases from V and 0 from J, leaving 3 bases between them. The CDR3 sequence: CASSDGAKNIQYF. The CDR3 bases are TGTGCCAGCAGTGACGGAGCCAAAAACATTCAGTACTTC.

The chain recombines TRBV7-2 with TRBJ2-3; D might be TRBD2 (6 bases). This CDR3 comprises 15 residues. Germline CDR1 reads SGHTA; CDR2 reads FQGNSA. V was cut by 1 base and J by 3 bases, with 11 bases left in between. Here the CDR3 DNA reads TGTGCCAGCAGCTTAGACGGGAGTTGGACAGATACGCAGTATTTT. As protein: CASSLDGSWTDTQYF.

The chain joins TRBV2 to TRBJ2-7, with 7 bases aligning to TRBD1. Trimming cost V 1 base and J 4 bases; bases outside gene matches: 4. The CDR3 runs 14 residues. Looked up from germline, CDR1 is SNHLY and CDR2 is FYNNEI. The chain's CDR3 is CASSEGTGVYEQYF. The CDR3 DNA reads TGTGCCAGCAGTGAAGGGACAGGTGTTTACGAGCAGTACTTC.

The CDR3 spells CASSPGTGTGTQYF. The CDR3 bases are TGTGCCAGTAGTCCCGGGACAGGGACAGGGACCCAGTACTTC. The chain carries TRBV19 and TRBJ2-5; TRBD1 matches 9 bases. After removal of 5 bases from V and 7 bases from J, the junction contained 8 bases not matched to a gene. This CDR3 comprises 14 residues. Germline V gene sequence: CDR1 LNHDA, CDR2 SQIVND (reference sequence).

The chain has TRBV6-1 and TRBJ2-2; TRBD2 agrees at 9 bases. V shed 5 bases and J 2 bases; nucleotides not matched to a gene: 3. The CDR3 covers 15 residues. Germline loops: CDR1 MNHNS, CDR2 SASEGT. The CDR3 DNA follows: TGTGCCAGCAGTCTCCTAGCGGGAAACACCGGGGAGCTGTTTTTT. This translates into CASSLLAGNTGELFF.

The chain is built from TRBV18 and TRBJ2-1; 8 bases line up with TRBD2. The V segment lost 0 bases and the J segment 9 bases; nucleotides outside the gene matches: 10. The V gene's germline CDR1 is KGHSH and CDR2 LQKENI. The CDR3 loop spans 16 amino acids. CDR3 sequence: CASSPPLAGGVGEQFF. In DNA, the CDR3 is TGTGCCAGCTCACCACCGCTCGCGGGAGGAGTGGGTGAGCAGTTCTTC.

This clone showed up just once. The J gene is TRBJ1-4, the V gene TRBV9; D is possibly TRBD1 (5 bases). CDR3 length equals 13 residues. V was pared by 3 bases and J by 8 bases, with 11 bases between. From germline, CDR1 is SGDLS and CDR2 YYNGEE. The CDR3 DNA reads TGTGCCAGCAGCGCGGGGGTGGGGGAAAAACTGTTTTTT. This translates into CASSAGVGEKLFF.

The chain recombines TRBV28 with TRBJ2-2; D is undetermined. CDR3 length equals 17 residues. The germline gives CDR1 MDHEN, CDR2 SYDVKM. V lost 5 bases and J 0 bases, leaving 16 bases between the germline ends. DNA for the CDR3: TGTGCCAGCAGTCTACCACTACAAAGTCCGAACACCGGGGAGCTGTTTTTT. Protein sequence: CASSLPLQSPNTGELFF.

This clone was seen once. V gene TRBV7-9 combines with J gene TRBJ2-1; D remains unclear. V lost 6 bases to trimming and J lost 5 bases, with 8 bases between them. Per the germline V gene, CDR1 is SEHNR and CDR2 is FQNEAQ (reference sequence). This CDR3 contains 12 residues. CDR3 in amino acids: CASRNSNNEQFF. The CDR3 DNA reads TGTGCCAGCAGGAACAGCAACAATGAGCAGTTCTTC.

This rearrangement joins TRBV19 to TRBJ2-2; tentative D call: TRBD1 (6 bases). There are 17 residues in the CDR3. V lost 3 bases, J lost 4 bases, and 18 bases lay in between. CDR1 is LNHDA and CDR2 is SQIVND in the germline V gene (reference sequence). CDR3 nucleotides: TGTGCCAGTAGTATTGTGAGAGGGGGATTGAGCACCGGGGAGCTGTTTTTT. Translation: CASSIVRGGLSTGELFF.

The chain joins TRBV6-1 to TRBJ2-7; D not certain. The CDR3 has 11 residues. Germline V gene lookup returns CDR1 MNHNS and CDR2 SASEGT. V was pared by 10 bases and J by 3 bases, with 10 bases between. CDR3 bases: TGTGCCACGCACAGTTTCTACGAGCAGTACTTC. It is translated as CATHSFYEQYF.

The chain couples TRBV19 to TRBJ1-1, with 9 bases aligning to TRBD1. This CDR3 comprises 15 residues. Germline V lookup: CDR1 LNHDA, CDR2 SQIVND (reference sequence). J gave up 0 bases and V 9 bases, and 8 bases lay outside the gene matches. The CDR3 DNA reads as TGTGCCAGCCACCGGGACAGGGTTATGAACACTGAAGCTTTCTTT. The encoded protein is CASHRDRVMNTEAFF.

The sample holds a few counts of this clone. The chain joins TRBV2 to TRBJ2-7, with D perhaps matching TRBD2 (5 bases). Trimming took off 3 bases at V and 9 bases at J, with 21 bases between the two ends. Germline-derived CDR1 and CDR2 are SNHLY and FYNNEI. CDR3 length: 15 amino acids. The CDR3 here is CASSDVGLPFLGQYF. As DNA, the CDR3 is TGTGCCAGCAGTGATGTAGGACTCCCCTTTTTGGGGCAGTACTTC.

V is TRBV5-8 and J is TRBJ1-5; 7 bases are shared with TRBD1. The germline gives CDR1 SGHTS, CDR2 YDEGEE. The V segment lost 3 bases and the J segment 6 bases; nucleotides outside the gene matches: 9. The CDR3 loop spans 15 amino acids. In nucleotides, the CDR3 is TGTGCCAGCAGCTCGGGACAGACAGTGGGTCAGCCCCAGCATTTT. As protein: CASSSGQTVGQPQHF.

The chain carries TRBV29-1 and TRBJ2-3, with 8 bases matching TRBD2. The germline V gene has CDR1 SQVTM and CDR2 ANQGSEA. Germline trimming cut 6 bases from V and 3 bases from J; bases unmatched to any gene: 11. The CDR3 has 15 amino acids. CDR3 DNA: TGCAGCGTCGGACTAGCCTCACGCGGTACAGATACGCAGTATTTT. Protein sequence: CSVGLASRGTDTQYF.

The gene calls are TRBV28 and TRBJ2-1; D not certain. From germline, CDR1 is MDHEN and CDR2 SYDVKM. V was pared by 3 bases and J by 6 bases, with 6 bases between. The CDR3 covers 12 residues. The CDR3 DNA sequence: TGTGCCAGCAGTTTCATTAGCAATGAGCAGTTCTTC. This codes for CASSFISNEQFF.

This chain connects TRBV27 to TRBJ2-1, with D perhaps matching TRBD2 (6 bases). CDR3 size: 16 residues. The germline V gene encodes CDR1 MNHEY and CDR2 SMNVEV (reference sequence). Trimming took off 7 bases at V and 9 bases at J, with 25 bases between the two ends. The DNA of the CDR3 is TGTGCCAGCACCCCCTGGGCGGGATCGCGTCAAGGTGAGCAGTTCTTC. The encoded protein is CASTPWAGSRQGEQFF.

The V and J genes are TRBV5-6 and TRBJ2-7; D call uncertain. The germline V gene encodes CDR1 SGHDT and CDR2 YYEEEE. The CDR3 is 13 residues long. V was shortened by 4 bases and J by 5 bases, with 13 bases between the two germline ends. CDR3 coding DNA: TGTGCCAGCAGCCAAACCCTCCGGGACGAGCAGTACTTC. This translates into CASSQTLRDEQYF.

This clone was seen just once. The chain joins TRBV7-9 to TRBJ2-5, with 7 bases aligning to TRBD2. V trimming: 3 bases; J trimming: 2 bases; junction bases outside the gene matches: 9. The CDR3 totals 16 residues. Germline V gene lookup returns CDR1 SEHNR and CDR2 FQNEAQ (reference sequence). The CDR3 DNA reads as TGTGCCAGCAGCTTGGGGGAGGGTACACAACAAGAGACCCAGTACTTC. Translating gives CASSLGEGTQQETQYF.

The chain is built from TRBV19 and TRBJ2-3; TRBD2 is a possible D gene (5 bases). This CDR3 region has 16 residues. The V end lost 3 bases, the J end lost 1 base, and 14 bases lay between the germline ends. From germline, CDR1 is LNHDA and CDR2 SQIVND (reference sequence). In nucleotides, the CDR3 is TGTGCCAGTAGTATTGGCCAGCCCGGGGGCACAGATACGCAGTATTTT. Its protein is CASSIGQPGGTDTQYF.

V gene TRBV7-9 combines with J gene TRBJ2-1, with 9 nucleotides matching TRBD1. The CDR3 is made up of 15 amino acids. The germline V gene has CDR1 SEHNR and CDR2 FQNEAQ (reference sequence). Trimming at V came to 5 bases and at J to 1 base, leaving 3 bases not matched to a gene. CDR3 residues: CASSMTGGSYNEQFF. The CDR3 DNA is TGTGCCAGCAGCATGACAGGGGGATCCTACAATGAGCAGTTCTTC.

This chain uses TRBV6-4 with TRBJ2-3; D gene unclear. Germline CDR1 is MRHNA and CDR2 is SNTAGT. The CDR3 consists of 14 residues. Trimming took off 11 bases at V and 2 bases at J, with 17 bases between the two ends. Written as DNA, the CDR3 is TGTGCCCCTCGCGAACTAATGCACACAGATACGCAGTATTTT. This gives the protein CAPRELMHTDTQYF.

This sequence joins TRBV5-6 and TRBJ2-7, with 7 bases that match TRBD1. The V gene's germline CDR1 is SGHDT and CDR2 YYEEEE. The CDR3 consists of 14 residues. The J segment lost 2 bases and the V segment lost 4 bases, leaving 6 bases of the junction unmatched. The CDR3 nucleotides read TGTGCCAGCAGCATAAGGGGGCGCCCCTACGAGCAGTACTTC. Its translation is CASSIRGRPYEQYF.

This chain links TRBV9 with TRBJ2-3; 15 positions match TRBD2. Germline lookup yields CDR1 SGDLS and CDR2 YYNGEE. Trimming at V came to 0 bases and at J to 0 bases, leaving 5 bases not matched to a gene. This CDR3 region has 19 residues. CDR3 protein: CASSVVRTSGRVSTDTQYF. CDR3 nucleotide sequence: TGTGCCAGCAGCGTAGTCCGGACTAGCGGGAGGGTGAGCACAGATACGCAGTATTTT. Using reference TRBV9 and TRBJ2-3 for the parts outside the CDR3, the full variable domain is DSGVTQTPKHLITATGQRVTLRCSPRSGDLSVYWYQQSLDQGLQFLIQYYNGEERAKGNILERFSAQQFPDLHSELNLSSLELGDSALYFCASSVVRTSGRVSTDTQYFGPGTRLTVL.

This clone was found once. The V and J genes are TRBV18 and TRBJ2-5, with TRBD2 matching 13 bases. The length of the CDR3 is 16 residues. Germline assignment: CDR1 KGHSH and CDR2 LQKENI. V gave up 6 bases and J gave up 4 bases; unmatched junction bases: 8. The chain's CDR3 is CASSSTSGGYGETQYF. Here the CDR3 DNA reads TGTGCCAGCTCGTCGACTAGCGGGGGGTACGGAGAGACCCAGTACTTC.